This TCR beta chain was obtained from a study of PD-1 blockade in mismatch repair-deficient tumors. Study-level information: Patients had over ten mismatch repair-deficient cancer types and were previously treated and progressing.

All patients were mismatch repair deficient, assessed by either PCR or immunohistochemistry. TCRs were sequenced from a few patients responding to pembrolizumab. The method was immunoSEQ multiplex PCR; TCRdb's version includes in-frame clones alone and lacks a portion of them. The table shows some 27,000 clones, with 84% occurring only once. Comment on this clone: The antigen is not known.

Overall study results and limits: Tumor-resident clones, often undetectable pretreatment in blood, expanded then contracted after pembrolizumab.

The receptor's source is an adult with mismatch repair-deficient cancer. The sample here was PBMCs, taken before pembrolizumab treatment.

CDR3 loop: CASSGTSDEQYF. CDR3 sequence (DNA): TGTGCCAGCAGCGGGACTAGCGACGAGCAGTACTTC. The chain carries TRBV2 and TRBJ2-7; TRBD2 matches at 10 bases. Germline V gene lookup returns CDR1 SNHLY and CDR2 FYNNEI. With 6 bases clipped from V and 5 bases from J, the junction kept 1 base outside the gene matches. The CDR3 sequence is 12 residues long.